This passage covers 18 T cell receptor beta chains from one sample sequenced in a study of OX40 agonist ivuxolimab in advanced cancers. Libraries were prepared through the immunoSEQ multiplex PCR assay. TCRdb carries this immuneACCESS record with in-frame sequences only. Its versions omit some clonotypes, under half of them owing to an unresolved V gene in the studies checked, with the rest unexplained. This sample has 100,000 to 110,000 clones in its table, and 91% of those were observed once. The ten largest clones take up about 0.49% of the sample. The source material was CD4+ or CD8+ T cells sorted from blood, sampled in a trial of the OX40 agonist ivuxolimab. These receptors were taken from an adult with an advanced solid tumor such as melanoma, head and neck, liver or kidney cancer.

This sequence joins TRBV18 and TRBJ2-7; perhaps TRBD1 as D (6 bases). The CDR3 sequence is 15 residues long. From germline, CDR1 is KGHSH and CDR2 LQKENI. The germline V and J ends were trimmed by 6 bases and 6 bases, with 21 bases remaining between them. DNA for the CDR3: TGTGCCAGCTCGCCTGGAAAGGGGGTCATCGGCGAGCAGTACTTC. As protein: CASSPGKGVIGEQYF. The whole variable domain, filled in from reference TRBV18 and TRBJ2-7, reads NAGVMQNPRHLVRRRGQEARLRCSPMKGHSHVYWYRQLPEEGLKFMVYLQKENIIDESGMPKERFSAEFPKEGPSILRIQQVVRGDSAAYFCASSPGKGVIGEQYFGPGTRLTVT.

The chain uses TRBV27 and TRBJ2-7, with D possibly TRBD2 on 6 matching bases. Per germline, CDR1 MNHEY and CDR2 SMNVEV (reference sequence). This CDR3 is built from 14 residues. Trimming removed 11 bases at V and 5 bases at J, with 22 bases between. The CDR3 nucleotides are TGTGCCTGGAGCGAGTGGGAGGTGGGCCACGAGCAGTACTTC. Translated: CAWSEWEVGHEQYF.

For the CDR3, the DNA is TGTGCCAGCAGCCCGACAGGGAGCACAGATACGCAGTATTTT. This codes for CASSPTGSTDTQYF. The genes are TRBV11-1 and TRBJ2-3; 7 nucleotides agree with TRBD1. Trimming cost V 5 bases and J 0 bases; bases outside gene matches: 2. Germline V gene sequence: CDR1 SGHAT, CDR2 FQDESV (reference sequence). CDR3 length: 14 amino acids.

This rearrangement joins TRBV29-1 to TRBJ1-5, with 7 nucleotides matching TRBD1. CDR3 length equals 15 residues. V was clipped by 3 bases and J by 0 bases; unmatched bases: 5. Germline CDR1 reads SQVTM; CDR2 reads ANQGSEA. This chain's CDR3 is CSVEDRRYSNQPQHF. The DNA for the CDR3 is TGCAGCGTTGAGGACAGGCGCTATAGCAATCAGCCCCAGCATTTT.

This clone was counted once. The V gene is TRBV4-1, the J gene TRBJ2-6, with TRBD1 identical over 8 bases. From germline, CDR1 is MGHRA and CDR2 YSYEKL. The CDR3 length is 17 residues. V lost 1 base to trimming and J lost 8 bases; unmatched junction nucleotides: 10. The CDR3 DNA is TGCGCCAGCAGCCAAGGTCCTGACAGGGGATTCTCCAACGTCCTGACTTTC. Protein product: CASSQGPDRGFSNVLTF.

The genes are TRBV5-5 and TRBJ2-7; D is ambiguous. Trimming left V 2 bases short and J 4 bases short, with 4 bases between. The CDR3 sequence is 11 residues long. Germline V gives CDR1 SGHKS, CDR2 YYEKEE (reference sequence). This CDR3 is CASSFGYEQYF. CDR3 sequence (DNA): TGTGCCAGCAGCTTCGGTTACGAGCAGTACTTC. Full variable domain (outside the CDR3, taken from reference TRBV5-5 and TRBJ2-7): DAGVTQSPTHLIKTRGQQVTLRCSPISGHKSVSWYQQVLGQGPQFIFQYYEKEERGRGNFPDRFSARQFPNYSSELNVNALLLGDSALYLCASSFGYEQYFGPGTRLTVT.

The chain joins TRBV7-2 to TRBJ1-1, with D tentatively TRBD1 (6 bases). Germline CDR1 is SGHTA and CDR2 is FQGNSA. The CDR3 has 15 amino acids. V gave up 5 bases and J gave up 0 bases, with 13 bases separating them. CDR3: CASSPTRGMNTEAFF. CDR3 DNA: TGTGCCAGCAGCCCGACCAGGGGCATGAACACTGAAGCTTTCTTT.

The chain recombines TRBV30 with TRBJ2-7; D unclear. V was pared by 3 bases and J by 7 bases, with 10 bases between. Germline V gives CDR1 GTSNPN, CDR2 SVGIG (reference sequence). The CDR3 has 11 amino acids. The CDR3 nucleotides are TGTGCCTGGAGCGCCCTCGAAGAGCAGTACTTC. It translates to CAWSALEEQYF.

The CDR3 protein is CASSETGAVYGYTF. CDR3 in DNA: TGTGCCAGCTCAGAGACAGGCGCGGTCTATGGCTACACCTTC. The chain is built from TRBV6-5 and TRBJ1-2; D possibly corresponds to TRBD1 (6 bases). Trimming removed 8 bases at V and 4 bases at J, with 17 bases between. There are 14 residues in the CDR3. CDR1 and CDR2 from the germline V gene are MNHEY and SVGAGI.

The chain couples TRBV9 to TRBJ1-2; 8 positions match TRBD1. The CDR3 totals 15 residues. Germline V gene sequence: CDR1 SGDLS, CDR2 YYNGEE. V was clipped by 0 bases and J by 3 bases; unmatched bases: 4. Written as DNA, the CDR3 is TGTGCCAGCAGCGTAGCTCCAGGGGGCGACTATGGCTACACCTTC. This translates into CASSVAPGGDYGYTF. The variable domain in full, with the rest retrieved from reference TRBV9 and TRBJ1-2, is DSGVTQTPKHLITATGQRVTLRCSPRSGDLSVYWYQQSLDQGLQFLIQYYNGEERAKGNILERFSAQQFPDLHSELNLSSLELGDSALYFCASSVAPGGDYGYTFGSGTRLTVV.

The sample holds one count of this clone. The genes are TRBV28 and TRBJ2-1; D is undetermined. Germline CDR1 reads MDHEN; CDR2 reads SYDVKM. V shed 8 bases and J shed 2 bases, with 7 bases lying between them. This CDR3 has 12 amino acids. The CDR3 reads CASSGPYNEQFF. CDR3 sequence (DNA): TGTGCCAGCTCTGGCCCCTACAATGAGCAGTTCTTC.

This chain connects TRBV5-1 to TRBJ2-5; tentatively, D is TRBD2 (5 bases). CDR1 is SGHRS, CDR2 YFSETQ, per germline. The CDR3 has 14 amino acids. V dropped 5 bases and J dropped 3 bases, with 14 bases sitting between them. The DNA for the CDR3 is TGCGCCAGCAGTCAGAGCGGTGGGGAAGAGACCCAGTACTTC. Amino acids: CASSQSGGEETQYF.

The V gene is TRBV19, the J gene TRBJ1-5; 8 bases map to TRBD1. This CDR3 spans 16 amino acids. The ends lost 6 bases at V and 4 bases at J; junction bases unmatched: 11. Germline assignment: CDR1 LNHDA and CDR2 SQIVND (reference sequence). The CDR3 sequence is CASSGQGAFQNQPQHF. The CDR3 coding sequence is TGTGCCAGTAGCGGACAGGGCGCCTTCCAAAATCAGCCCCAGCATTTT.

The chain has TRBV27 and TRBJ1-1; no reliable D call. Trimming pared 7 bases from V and 1 base from J, leaving 13 bases between. Looked up from germline, CDR1 is MNHEY and CDR2 is SMNVEV (reference sequence). The CDR3 has 14 residues. The CDR3 sequence is CASKYSNSNTEAFF. CDR3 sequence (DNA): TGTGCCAGCAAATACAGCAATTCGAACACTGAAGCTTTCTTT.

This rearrangement joins TRBV5-1 to TRBJ2-3; 11 bases align to TRBD1. The CDR3 is 15 residues long. CDR1 is SGHRS, CDR2 YFSETQ, per germline. V lost 4 bases, J lost 5 bases, and 6 bases stayed unmatched. Here the CDR3 reads CASSQTGTGGDTQYF. The CDR3 DNA sequence: TGCGCCAGCAGCCAGACCGGGACAGGGGGAGATACGCAGTATTTT.

The J gene is TRBJ2-7, the V gene TRBV14; D uncertain. The CDR3 loop spans 14 amino acids. V was pared by 0 bases and J by 9 bases, with 15 bases between. The germline V gene has CDR1 SGHDN and CDR2 FVKESK. The CDR3 loop is CASSQDPRINAQYF. The CDR3 DNA reads TGTGCCAGCAGCCAAGACCCGCGAATCAACGCGCAGTACTTC.

The CDR3 is CASSLEATGGTGELFF. The CDR3 DNA sequence: TGTGCCAGCAGCTTAGAGGCGACAGGGGGCACCGGGGAGCTGTTTTTT. V is TRBV7-9 and J is TRBJ2-2; 9 positions agree with TRBD1. V shed 1 base, J shed 4 bases, and the junction held 4 bases outside the gene matches. The V gene's germline CDR1 is SEHNR and CDR2 FQNEAQ (reference sequence). The CDR3 consists of 16 residues.

The V and J genes are TRBV5-1 and TRBJ2-3; D is undetermined. Trimming took off 2 bases at V and 7 bases at J, with 5 bases between the two ends. The CDR3 spans 11 residues. The germline V gene encodes CDR1 SGHRS and CDR2 YFSETQ. The CDR3 nucleotides are TGCGCCAGCAGCTTAACAAATACGCAGTATTTT. Translated, it gives CASSLTNTQYF.